This TCR beta chain was profiled in a study of cytomegalovirus exposure and HLA in healthy donors. Study background: Most donors, 70% to 85% of roughly 400 genotyped, fell in the Caucasian-associated ancestry cluster. Broader study findings: A later analysis showed TCR association rates differing by HLA locus, peaking at DRB1 and lowest at HLA-C. Being productive about 87% or about 30% of the time was typical of most TCR beta V segments in an earlier analysis. In a later analysis, productive TCRs from donors in an Asian-associated ancestry cluster reportedly carried fewer N-insertions than the cohort mean.

Trimming removed 6 bases from V and 7 bases from J, with 16 bases in between. This CDR3 spans 14 amino acids. The germline V gene encodes CDR1 LNHDA and CDR2 SQIVND (reference sequence). A note on this clone: Its matching antigen is unknown.

The PCR used 60 Vbeta and 13 Jbeta primers. Sequencing used immunoSEQ multiplex PCR; TCRdb keeps in-frame clones, though not all of them. The data show fewer than 70,000 clones, under 80% seen once. The material sequenced was PBMCs. The clonotype was recovered from a male donor in good health and CMV-seropositive. The chain combines TRBV19 with TRBJ1-5, with D perhaps matching TRBD1 (6 bases). This CDR3 is CASSGGGGYQPQHF. CDR3 nucleotide sequence: TGTGCCAGTAGCGGGGGCGGGGGCTACCAGCCCCAGCATTTT.